A selection of T cell receptor beta chains follows, all from one sample in a study of CD8 T cells in ankylosing spondylitis. TCRdb redid the calling of the 5' RACE reads with MiXCR, one entry per CDR3 protein. The sample includes about 160,000 distinct CDR3 sequences, approximately 10% of them seen just once. The sequenced sample was blood, either unsorted or a sorted T cell fraction (not recorded which). These receptors came from a female donor with ankylosing spondylitis or in good health (not recorded which). Each CDR3 is given with its conserved first and last residue. A D gene is named only where the DNA matches it firmly. For some rows the clone size is stated as once, few or many, or as a class when expanded; others skip it.

D: TRBD2; size: -; J: TRBJ2-7; V: TRBV11-3; CDR3: CASSFPIWLADPSYEQYF; DNA: TGTGCCAGCAGCTTCCCTATCTGGCTAGCGGACCCCTCCTACGAGCAGTACTTC
D: -; size: -; J: TRBJ2-3; V: TRBV28; CDR3: CASSLVAASTDTQYF; DNA: TGTGCCAGCAGTTTGGTAGCGGCCTCTACAGATACGCAGTATTTT
D: -; size: many; J: TRBJ1-3; V: TRBV29-1; CDR3: CSVEDYGTGSGNTIYF; DNA: TGCAGCGTTGAAGATTACGGGACGGGCTCTGGAAACACCATATATTTT
D: -; size: -; J: TRBJ1-2; V: TRBV20-1; CDR3: CSATGYTF; DNA: TGCAGCGCTACTGGCTACACCTTC
D: -; size: many; J: TRBJ2-1; V: TRBV4-3; CDR3: CASSQYRLNEQFF; DNA: TGCGCCAGCAGCCAATACAGGTTAAATGAGCAGTTCTTC
D: TRBD2; size: few; J: TRBJ2-1; V: TRBV12-5; CDR3: CASGGRETPPNNEQFF; DNA: TGTGCTAGTGGGGGGCGGGAGACCCCCCCGAACAATGAGCAGTTCTTC
D: -; size: many; J: TRBJ2-4; V: TRBV5-1; CDR3: CASSLEGVAKNIQYF; DNA: TGCGCCAGCAGCTTAGAGGGGGTAGCCAAAAACATTCAGTACTTC
D: -; size: -; J: TRBJ1-1; V: TRBV4-1; CDR3: CASSQGGLEAFF; DNA: TGCGCCAGCAGCCAAGGGGGCCTTGAAGCTTTCTTT
D: -; size: -; J: TRBJ2-3; V: TRBV29-1; CDR3: CSVATGFRSGTDTQYF; DNA: TGCAGCGTTGCTACAGGGTTTAGGAGCGGCACAGATACGCAGTATTTT
D: -; size: few; J: TRBJ2-1; V: TRBV11-2; CDR3: CASSLSERIEQFF; DNA: TGTGCCAGCAGCTTATCCGAGCGGATTGAGCAGTTCTTC
D: -; size: many; J: TRBJ2-7; V: TRBV30; CDR3: CAWSGGRDEQYF; DNA: TGTGCCTGGAGTGGGGGACGGGACGAGCAGTACTTC
D: TRBD2; size: few; J: TRBJ2-2; V: TRBV12-3/TRBV12-4; CDR3: CASTGAGVQTGELFF; DNA: TGTGCCAGCACCGGAGCGGGAGTACAGACCGGGGAGCTGTTTTTT
D: -; size: few; J: TRBJ2-1; V: TRBV20-1; CDR3: CSAGGSVSYNEQFF; DNA: TGCAGTGCTGGGGGTAGCGTGTCCTACAATGAGCAGTTCTTC
D: TRBD1; size: few; J: TRBJ2-3; V: TRBV7-2; CDR3: CASSNLAGQDPTDTQYF; DNA: TGTGCCAGCAGCAACTTGGCGGGACAGGACCCCACAGATACGCAGTATTTT
D: TRBD1; size: -; J: TRBJ1-2; V: TRBV7-9; CDR3: CASSSTGQGHGYTF; DNA: TGTGCCAGCAGCTCGACAGGACAGGGACATGGCTACACCTTC
D: -; size: few; J: TRBJ2-3; V: TRBV28; CDR3: CASSLDRALDTQYF; DNA: TGTGCCAGCAGCCTGGACAGAGCCTTAGATACGCAGTATTTT
D: -; size: few; J: TRBJ2-1; V: TRBV5-1; CDR3: CASSLGVGERSEQFF; DNA: TGCGCCAGCAGCTTGGGGGTGGGAGAGCGGAGTGAGCAGTTCTTC
D: -; size: many; J: TRBJ2-7; V: TRBV4-2; CDR3: CASSRGGQAYEQYF; DNA: TGTGCCAGCAGCCGGGGGGGACAGGCATACGAGCAGTACTTC
D: -; size: many; J: TRBJ2-7; V: TRBV5-5; CDR3: CASSWGTGSYEQYF; DNA: TGTGCCAGCAGCTGGGGGACCGGATCCTACGAGCAGTACTTC
D: -; size: few; J: TRBJ2-5; V: TRBV5-5; CDR3: CASSQIQGPNGETQYF; DNA: TGTGCCAGCAGCCAGATTCAGGGTCCCAATGGAGAGACCCAGTACTTC
D: -; size: few; J: TRBJ1-1; V: TRBV20-1; CDR3: CSAEDRRNTEAFF; DNA: TGCAGTGCTGAGGACAGAAGAAACACTGAAGCTTTCTTT
D: -; size: few; J: TRBJ2-5; V: TRBV12-3/TRBV12-4; CDR3: CASSLRRGGETQYF; DNA: TGTGCCAGCAGTTTGCGGAGGGGTGGGGAGACCCAGTACTTC
D: TRBD1; size: many; J: TRBJ1-1; V: TRBV12-3/TRBV12-4; CDR3: CASSPTGDGTEAFF; DNA: TGTGCCAGCAGTCCGACAGGGGATGGAACTGAAGCTTTCTTT
D: -; size: -; J: TRBJ2-2; V: TRBV6-1; CDR3: CASSPLGPNTGELFF; DNA: TGTGCCAGCAGCCCCCTCGGGCCCAACACCGGGGAGCTGTTTTTT
D: -; size: -; J: TRBJ2-1; V: TRBV15; CDR3: CATSRLPFSNEQFF; DNA: TGTGCCACCAGCAGACTCCCGTTCTCCAATGAGCAGTTCTTC
D: -; size: few; J: TRBJ2-7; V: TRBV5-6; CDR3: CASSLWAGNEQYF; DNA: TGTGCCAGCAGCTTGTGGGCGGGAAACGAGCAGTACTTC
D: -; size: once; J: TRBJ2-1; V: TRBV30; CDR3: CAWGEDEQFF; DNA: TGTGCCTGGGGGGAGGATGAGCAGTTCTTC
D: -; size: few; J: TRBJ1-1; V: TRBV7-9; CDR3: CASSGSEAFF; DNA: TGTGCCAGCAGCGGCAGTGAAGCTTTCTTT
D: -; size: few; J: TRBJ2-3; V: TRBV29-1; CDR3: CSVFGQTLFHTDTQYF; DNA: TGCAGCGTGTTCGGACAAACTCTTTTCCACACAGATACGCAGTATTTT
D: TRBD1; size: -; J: TRBJ2-7; V: TRBV15; CDR3: CATSDPRTGVHYEQYF; DNA: TGTGCCACCAGCGACCCCCGGACAGGGGTCCACTACGAGCAGTACTTC
D: TRBD1; size: -; J: TRBJ2-1; V: TRBV18; CDR3: CASSSLWDRDNEQFF; DNA: TGTGCCAGCTCGTCACTTTGGGACAGGGACAATGAGCAGTTCTTC
D: -; size: few; J: TRBJ2-7; V: TRBV28; CDR3: CASSSLSVWGEQYF; DNA: TGTGCCAGCAGTTCCCTCAGTGTTTGGGGGGAGCAGTACTTC
D: TRBD1; size: -; J: TRBJ2-7; V: TRBV7-8; CDR3: CASSLGGTANYEQYF; DNA: TGTGCCAGCAGCTTGGGTGGGACAGCCAATTACGAGCAGTACTTC
D: TRBD2; size: many; J: TRBJ2-3; V: TRBV10-2; CDR3: CASRGGTTSGTQYF; DNA: TGCGCCAGCAGGGGGGGGACTACCTCGGGTACGCAGTATTTT
D: TRBD1; size: few; J: TRBJ2-7; V: TRBV30; CDR3: CAWWTGQGAHEQYF; DNA: TGTGCCTGGTGGACGGGACAGGGGGCCCACGAGCAGTACTTC
D: -; size: -; J: TRBJ2-2; V: TRBV9; CDR3: CASSGDNTGELFF; DNA: TGTGCCAGCAGCGGTGATAACACCGGGGAGCTGTTTTTT
D: -; size: few; J: TRBJ2-5; V: TRBV25-1; CDR3: CASSGLSRETQYF; DNA: TGTGCCAGCTCAGGGTTGTCAAGGGAGACCCAGTACTTC
D: TRBD2; size: few; J: TRBJ2-3; V: TRBV7-9; CDR3: CASSTLAGRLGDTQYF; DNA: TGTGCCAGCAGCACCCTAGCGGGACGCTTAGGGGATACGCAGTATTTT
D: -; size: few; J: TRBJ2-7; V: TRBV4-3; CDR3: CASSQETEAYEQYF; DNA: TGCGCCAGCAGCCAAGAGACGGAAGCCTACGAGCAGTACTTC
D: TRBD2; size: -; J: TRBJ2-1; V: TRBV6-1; CDR3: CASSQGPRAGVDYNEQFF; DNA: TGTGCCAGCAGTCAAGGACCACGGGCGGGAGTAGACTACAATGAGCAGTTCTTC
D: TRBD2; size: few; J: TRBJ2-3; V: TRBV6-2/TRBV6-3; CDR3: CASSYLGGRTDTQYF; DNA: TGTGCCAGCAGTTACCTAGGCGGGAGGACAGATACGCAGTATTTT
D: -; size: few; J: TRBJ2-5; V: TRBV18; CDR3: CASSPPRQFQETQYF; DNA: TGTGCCAGCTCACCACCCAGGCAGTTCCAAGAGACCCAGTACTTC
D: -; size: few; J: TRBJ2-2; V: TRBV18; CDR3: CASSPVVGVENTGELFF; DNA: TGTGCCAGCTCGCCGGTAGTGGGAGTTGAGAACACCGGGGAGCTGTTTTTT
D: -; size: -; J: TRBJ2-6; V: TRBV28; CDR3: CASSHGPHEPSGANVLTF; DNA: TGTGCCAGCAGTCACGGACCACACGAGCCCTCTGGGGCCAACGTCCTGACTTTC
D: TRBD2; size: many; J: TRBJ2-2; V: TRBV11-2; CDR3: CASSLLAGGPGTGELFF; DNA: TGTGCCAGCAGCTTACTAGCGGGAGGGCCGGGAACCGGGGAGCTGTTTTTT
D: TRBD1; size: -; J: TRBJ2-4; V: TRBV7-9; CDR3: CASSRLGTGKNIQYF; DNA: TGTGCCAGCAGCCGCCTTGGGACAGGGAAAAACATTCAGTACTTC